This is a list of T cell receptor beta chains from one sample in a study of shared clonotypes between healthy human individuals. TCRdb keeps only in-frame clones here, not all; method: immunoSEQ multiplex PCR. The table lists some 2,100,000 clones, more than 85% of them singletons. The sequenced material came from naive CD8+ T cells from PBMCs. The receptors shown here come from a man between 18 and 35 years old in good health. Some clones in this sample may be carry-over from other donors' samples. Both conserved end residues are part of each CDR3. Each record gives: V gene, J gene, D gene, CDR3 protein. A D gene is named only where the DNA matches it firmly.

>TRBV19|TRBJ2-7|TRBD1
CASSIQGVSEQYF
>TRBV5-1|TRBJ1-1|.
CASSLYTGAPEAFF
>TRBV7-2|TRBJ1-2|.
CASSLVSGLQARDYGYTF
>TRBV10-2|TRBJ2-2|.
CASLERAATGELFF
>TRBV4-1|TRBJ2-7|.
CASSQEGQSYEQYF
>TRBV25-1|TRBJ1-3|TRBD1
CASSPQGTRSGNTIYF
>TRBV6-5|TRBJ2-3|.
CASSYGPSTDTQYF
>TRBV27|TRBJ1-2|TRBD1
CASSLSPGTGMIGYTF
>TRBV9|TRBJ2-2|.
CASSAPGGHGELFF
>TRBV9|TRBJ1-2|.
CASSVAQDGYYGYTF
>TRBV5-1|TRBJ2-3|TRBD1
CASSPYPDRGRITDTQYF
>TRBV4-1|TRBJ2-2|.
CASSQGGAGKNTGELFF
>TRBV13|TRBJ2-7|.
CAGPITKLLNEQYF
>TRBV2|TRBJ2-3|.
CASSVLQHGTDTQYF
>TRBV13|TRBJ2-1|.
CASSTRLEPYNEQFF
>TRBV29-1|TRBJ1-2|TRBD1
CSAQDREGYGYTF
>TRBV28|TRBJ2-7|TRBD1
CASRTHRGLYEQYF
>TRBV6-6|TRBJ2-7|TRBD1
CASSYAGDSFSYEQYF
>TRBV19|TRBJ2-1|TRBD2
CASSTTGTSSNEQFF
>TRBV7-6|TRBJ2-5|.
CASSEMWETQYF
>TRBV30|TRBJ1-5|.
CAWSPTRGNQPQHF
>TRBV9|TRBJ2-3|TRBD2
CASSVGGLGRDTQYF
>TRBV13|TRBJ2-6|.
CASRTWGANVLTF
>TRBV29-1|TRBJ2-7|.
CSVSSGHIIYEQYF
>TRBV21-1|TRBJ2-1|.
CASSKLSRAGAKVEQFF
>TRBV29-1|TRBJ2-5|.
CSVELREYWETQYF
>TRBV4-1|TRBJ2-1|TRBD2
CASSPHPQTSGRTYNEQFF
>TRBV28|TRBJ2-6|TRBD1
CASSYETGGAGANVLTF
>TRBV4-1|TRBJ1-2|TRBD1
CASSKSGDRERFDYGYTF
>TRBV7-6|TRBJ2-1|TRBD2
CASSQLSGRAVNEQFF
>TRBV27|TRBJ2-7|.
CASSLGNSLNEQYF
>TRBV7-8|TRBJ2-1|.
CASSPLAGLANEQFF
>TRBV2|TRBJ1-1|.
CASSVSIEGNTEAFF
>TRBV14|TRBJ2-7|.
CASSQGLGYEQYF
>TRBV28|TRBJ2-1|TRBD1
CASSSITGATYNEQFF
>TRBV19|TRBJ2-7|.
CASSTIFEATWEQYF
>TRBV13|TRBJ2-7|TRBD2
CASSSGLAGPNEQYF
>TRBV6-4|TRBJ2-3|.
CASSAGYGTDTQYF
>TRBV9|TRBJ2-1|TRBD1
CASSAGTGFEYNEQFF
>TRBV19|TRBJ2-1|TRBD2
CACSTSGSNEQFF
>TRBV27|TRBJ2-3|.
CASSPLFRDTQYF
>TRBV28|TRBJ2-1|.
CASSSTQRKGNEQFF
>TRBV5-4|TRBJ1-1|.
CASSLGVEGEAFF
>TRBV28|TRBJ2-7|.
CASSFWRVSYEQYF